This TCR beta chain was found in a study of Ad26.COV2.S vaccination and SARS-CoV-2 variants. Findings and caveats of the study: Non-spike TCR breadth did not differ much between vaccine and placebo recipients. An underestimation of total T cell responses may have resulted from the TCR breadth and depth analyses.

The length of the CDR3 is 13 residues. From germline, CDR1 is SGHDT and CDR2 YYEEEE. V shed 4 bases and J shed 8 bases, with 12 bases lying between them. Treatment defined: around 19 received Ad26.COV2.S at low or high dose, single or two shots; 5 received placebo; per-sample allocation not given. At day 63 after the first vaccine or placebo injection, samples were drawn. The sample holds one count of this clone. Its antigen is unidentified. Sequencing was performed with immunoSEQ multiplex PCR; in TCRdb, only in-frame clones are kept and a portion is missing. This table has about 320,000 clones, roughly 84% appearing once.

This sequence joins TRBV5-6 and TRBJ1-4; D ambiguous. Sequencing used peripheral blood, obtained in a trial of Ad26.COV2.S vaccine versus placebo. The origin of this receptor is a person aged 18-60 years who received the Ad26.COV2.S COVID-19 vaccine or a placebo. CDR3 nucleotide sequence: TGTGCCAGCAGCAATAATTTAGGGGAAAAACTGTTTTTT. Translated, it gives CASSNNLGEKLFF.